This T cell receptor (beta chain) was retrieved from a study of cytomegalovirus exposure and HLA in healthy donors. The wider study: It was reported in a later analysis that the roughly 120 validation repertoires used the same platform as the 550 to 800 first-cohort repertoires.

Assay used: immunoSEQ multiplex PCR; TCRdb lists only in-frame clones, some missing. The repertoire holds 110,000 or so clones, with 86% as singletons. As concerns this clone: Its antigen is currently unknown.

CDR1 MNHNS and CDR2 SASEGT come from the germline V gene. The trim removed 6 bases at V and 3 bases at J, leaving 8 bases unmatched. The CDR3 has 15 residues. Overall study findings and caveats: It was reported that the classifier diagnosed cytomegalovirus status with high specificity and sensitivity in both the original and validation cohorts. Most TCRs appeared rarely, but some public TCRs recurred in many donors.

The gene calls are TRBV6-1 and TRBJ2-4; 7 bases match TRBD1. The sequenced sample consisted of PBMCs. The sequence was obtained from a woman between 18 and 29 years old in good health and CMV-seropositive. This chain's CDR3 is CASSEDGTVKNIQYF. DNA of the CDR3: TGTGCCAGCAGCGAGGACGGGACAGTCAAAAACATTCAGTACTTC.